Following are 22 T cell receptor beta chains from one sample sequenced in a study of cytomegalovirus exposure and HLA in healthy donors. Primers: 60 Vbeta forward and 13 Jbeta reverse. Sequencing used immunoSEQ multiplex PCR; TCRdb keeps in-frame clones, though not all of them. The sample totals tens of thousands of clones; its top ten clones hold approximately 2.4%. The sequenced sample consisted of PBMCs. These receptors were collected from a female donor in good health and CMV-seronegative.

The gene calls are TRBV6-5 and TRBJ1-6; weak D call: TRBD1 (5 bases). The germline gives CDR1 MNHEY, CDR2 SVGAGI. CDR3 size: 13 residues. Trimming cost V 4 bases and J 7 bases, with 8 bases left between them. The CDR3 nucleotides are TGTGCCAGCAGTTCGCCAGGGAATTCACCCCTCCACTTT. Translation: CASSSPGNSPLHF.

V is TRBV6-6 and J is TRBJ2-3, with a weak D call TRBD2 (6 bases). V shed 6 bases and J shed 2 bases, with 12 bases lying between them. Germline V gene sequence: CDR1 MNHNY, CDR2 SVGAGI (reference sequence). The CDR3 loop spans 14 amino acids. Written as DNA, the CDR3 is TGTGCCAGCAGGACCCGGGACTTCACAGATACGCAGTATTTT. This sequence encodes CASRTRDFTDTQYF.

V gene TRBV18 combines with J gene TRBJ2-1; the D gene is possibly TRBD1 (5 bases). The CDR3 length is 15 residues. Germline assignment: CDR1 KGHSH and CDR2 LQKENI. V gave up 4 bases and J gave up 0 bases, with 10 bases separating them. Here the CDR3 DNA reads TGTGCCAGCTCACAATCAGGGTTCTCCTACAATGAGCAGTTCTTC. This gives the protein CASSQSGFSYNEQFF.

The chain joins TRBV5-1 to TRBJ2-5; D unclear. V was shortened by 3 bases and J by 6 bases, with 15 bases between the two germline ends. Looked up from germline, CDR1 is SGHRS and CDR2 is YFSETQ. The CDR3 loop spans 14 amino acids. DNA for the CDR3: TGCGCCAGCAGCTCGAACTCGTTCGTGCAGACCCAGTACTTC. It codes for CASSSNSFVQTQYF.

The rearrangement uses TRBV30 and TRBJ1-5; possible D gene TRBD1, 6 bases. Germline CDR1 reads GTSNPN; CDR2 reads SVGIG (reference sequence). The CDR3 has 15 amino acids. V was cut by 8 bases and J by 1 base, with 18 bases left in between. The CDR3 coding sequence is TGTGCCGTCTCCTCCGGGACACAGAGCAATCAGCCCCAGCATTTT. Amino acid sequence: CAVSSGTQSNQPQHF.

V usage is TRBV5-1 and J usage is TRBJ2-3; 7 bases agree with TRBD1. CDR1 SGHRS and CDR2 YFSETQ come from the germline V gene. The length of the CDR3 is 19 residues. Trimming took 2 bases from V and 3 from J; bases not matched to a gene: 18. For the CDR3, the DNA is TGCGCCAGCAGCTTTCCGCGTATCGCAGGGGGAACGTTGACAGATACGCAGTATTTT. It yields the protein CASSFPRIAGGTLTDTQYF.

The rearrangement uses TRBV27 and TRBJ1-5; no definite D call. The CDR3 sequence is 15 residues long. Germline CDR1 MNHEY, CDR2 SMNVEV (reference sequence). Trimming stripped 5 bases from V and 3 bases from J, with 14 bases between. The CDR3 coding sequence is TGTGCCAGCAGTCCAAGGCAGGCCTTCAATCAGCCCCAGCATTTT. It yields the protein CASSPRQAFNQPQHF.

The chain uses TRBV10-3 and TRBJ2-7, with 9 bases that match TRBD1. Germline V CDR1 and CDR2: ENHRY, SYGVKD. The CDR3 extends over 14 amino acids. The V and J ends lost 2 bases and 6 bases, in that order; junction bases with no gene match: 5. CDR3 in amino acids: CAISEGQGMSEQYF. The CDR3 DNA reads as TGTGCCATCAGTGAGGGACAGGGGATGTCCGAGCAGTACTTC.

The chain joins TRBV4-1 to TRBJ2-5; 10 bases line up with TRBD2. Unmatched junction bases numbered 9, after V lost 0 bases and J lost 5 bases. Germline V gene lookup returns CDR1 MGHRA and CDR2 YSYEKL. The CDR3 contains 17 residues. The CDR3 DNA reads as TGCGCCAGCAGCCAAGATAGGCCTAGCGGGAGTGGGGAGACCCAGTACTTC. Translation gives CASSQDRPSGSGETQYF.

The chain carries TRBV4-2 and TRBJ2-5, with 9 bases that match TRBD2. In germline, CDR1 is LGHNA, CDR2 YNFKEQ. The CDR3 extends over 16 amino acids. V shed 3 bases and J 4 bases; nucleotides not matched to a gene: 9. CDR3 sequence: CASSQASGRGGETQYF. CDR3 DNA sequence: TGTGCCAGCAGCCAGGCCTCGGGGCGGGGGGGAGAGACCCAGTACTTC.

The gene calls are TRBV6-1 and TRBJ2-7; no clear D. The CDR3 has 15 amino acids. Germline loops: CDR1 MNHNS, CDR2 SASEGT. The V end was cut by 6 bases, the J end by 2 bases, with 17 bases between. The CDR3 loop is CASSLTAAPTYEQYF. CDR3 in DNA: TGTGCCAGCAGCCTAACAGCAGCACCTACCTACGAGCAGTACTTC.

The CDR3 DNA reads TGTGCCAGCAGCTTACAAGGGAGGACTGGAAACACCATATATTTT. Translating it yields CASSLQGRTGNTIYF. The chain uses TRBV11-3 and TRBJ1-3; D remains unclear. This CDR3 spans 15 amino acids. CDR1 is SGHNT and CDR2 is YENEEA in the germline V gene. The ends were cut back, 2 bases at V and 2 bases at J, with 10 bases in the middle.

The J gene is TRBJ1-4, the V gene TRBV30; D is possibly TRBD1 (5 bases). Per the germline V gene, CDR1 is GTSNPN and CDR2 is SVGIG (reference sequence). The CDR3 runs to 14 residues. V was cut by 3 bases and J by 7 bases, with 15 bases left in between. CDR3 nucleotide sequence: TGTGCCTGGAGGTATTCCGGGACTGTTGAAAAACTGTTTTTT. Its translation: CAWRYSGTVEKLFF.

The rearrangement links TRBV6-5 to TRBJ2-7; TRBD2 aligns across 7 bases. CDR1 MNHEY and CDR2 SVGAGI come from the germline V gene. The V and J ends lost 0 bases and 1 base, in that order; junction bases with no gene match: 3. CDR3 length: 15 residues. The CDR3 DNA is TGTGCCAGCAGTTACTCGAGGACTAGTTCCTACGAGCAGTACTTC. This translates into CASSYSRTSSYEQYF.

The gene calls are TRBV6-6 and TRBJ2-7; TRBD2 aligns across 9 bases. The CDR3 runs to 16 residues. V lost 0 bases, J lost 6 bases, and 9 bases stayed unmatched. CDR1 is MNHNY and CDR2 is SVGAGI in the germline V gene (reference sequence). CDR3 bases: TGTGCCAGCAGTTACTCGTGGCGGGAGGGTGTGGGCGAGCAGTACTTC. Its protein product is CASSYSWREGVGEQYF.

This sequence joins TRBV7-9 and TRBJ2-7; D possibly corresponds to TRBD2 (6 bases). The germline V gene encodes CDR1 SEHNR and CDR2 FQNEAQ (reference sequence). The CDR3 runs to 13 residues. V was clipped by 1 base and J by 5 bases, with 9 bases between them. The CDR3 loop reads CASSLDGGDEQYF. CDR3 in DNA: TGTGCCAGCAGCTTAGACGGGGGAGACGAGCAGTACTTC.

The chain has TRBV19 and TRBJ1-1, with D possibly TRBD1 on 6 matching bases. The CDR3 is made up of 15 amino acids. V shed 6 bases and J shed 1 base, with 15 bases lying between them. Germline V CDR1 and CDR2: LNHDA, SQIVND (reference sequence). CDR3 nucleotides: TGTGCCAGTAGCATCCCCGGGGGGGCGAACACTGAAGCTTTCTTT. Translated, it gives CASSIPGGANTEAFF.

This CDR3 reads CAWSLPRGDFF. CDR3 DNA sequence: TGTGCCTGGAGTTTGCCCCGGGGAGATTTCTTT. The genes are TRBV30 and TRBJ1-1; D is unclear. This CDR3 is built from 11 residues. Germline V lookup: CDR1 GTSNPN, CDR2 SVGIG (reference sequence). V dropped 2 bases and J dropped 13 bases, with 14 bases sitting between them.

The chain has TRBV29-1 and TRBJ2-2; 7 bases map to TRBD1. The CDR3 sequence is 13 residues long. The germline V gene encodes CDR1 SQVTM and CDR2 ANQGSEA. Trimming cost V 2 bases and J 13 bases; bases outside gene matches: 10. The CDR3 DNA is TGCAGCGTTGAAAAGGGTAGACAGGGAGTGCTGTTTTTT. Its protein is CSVEKGRQGVLFF.

The rearrangement links TRBV9 to TRBJ2-1, with 9 bases aligning to TRBD2. CDR1 is SGDLS and CDR2 is YYNGEE in the germline V gene. The CDR3 loop spans 16 amino acids. V was pared by 3 bases and J by 9 bases, with 13 bases of the junction left unmatched. This CDR3 is CASSAGPGLARLEQFF. The CDR3 coding sequence is TGTGCCAGCAGCGCAGGACCGGGACTAGCTAGGCTTGAGCAGTTCTTC.

The chain joins TRBV7-9 to TRBJ1-2, with 8 bases matching TRBD1. Germline V gives CDR1 SEHNR, CDR2 FQNEAQ (reference sequence). Trimming at V came to 3 bases and at J to 4 bases, leaving 4 bases not matched to a gene. The CDR3 spans 14 residues. CDR3 protein: CASSFITGGYGYTF. The CDR3 bases are TGTGCCAGCAGCTTTATAACAGGGGGCTATGGCTACACCTTC.

The chain couples TRBV7-9 to TRBJ2-1; 13 nucleotides agree with TRBD2. The length of the CDR3 is 19 residues. CDR1 is SEHNR, CDR2 FQNEAQ, per germline (reference sequence). The junction had 8 bases not matched to a gene; V was cut back by 1 base and J by 2 bases. The CDR3 here is CASSLGGTSGIKAYNEQFF. CDR3 in DNA: TGTGCCAGCAGCTTAGGTGGGACTAGCGGGATCAAGGCCTACAATGAGCAGTTCTTC. Filled out from reference TRBV7-9 and TRBJ2-1, the complete variable domain reads DTGVSQNPRHKITKRGQNVTFRCDPISEHNRLYWYRQTLGQGPEFLTYFQNEAQLEKSRLLSDRFSAERPKGSFSTLEIQRTEQGDSAMYLCASSLGGTSGIKAYNEQFFGPGTRLTVL.